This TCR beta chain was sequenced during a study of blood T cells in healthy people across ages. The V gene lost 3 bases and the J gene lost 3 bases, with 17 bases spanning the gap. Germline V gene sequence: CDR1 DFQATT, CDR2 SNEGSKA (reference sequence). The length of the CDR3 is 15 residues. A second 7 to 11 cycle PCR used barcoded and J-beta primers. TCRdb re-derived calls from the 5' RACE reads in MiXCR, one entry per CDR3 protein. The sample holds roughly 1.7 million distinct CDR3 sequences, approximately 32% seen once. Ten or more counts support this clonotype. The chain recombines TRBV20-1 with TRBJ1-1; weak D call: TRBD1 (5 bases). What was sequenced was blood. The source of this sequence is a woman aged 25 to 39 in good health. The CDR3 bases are TGCAGTGCTAGTGGGGACGGCCGGTCAGACACTGAAGCTTTCTTT. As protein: CSASGDGRSDTEAFF.